The source of this T cell receptor (beta chain) is a study of CD8+ T cells in alopecia areata. Study background: Treatment comprised oral tofacitinib, 5 to 10 mg twice daily, in treated patients. Overall study findings and caveats: TCRs were shared less clearly across patients than in mice, possibly for HLA-related reasons.

Trimming removed 3 bases at V and 1 base at J, with 13 bases between. The CDR3 runs 15 residues. Per the germline V gene, CDR1 is ENHRY and CDR2 is SYGVKD. This clone has more than one count but fewer than ten. Antigen: not known. The sequencing template was cDNA reverse transcribed from extracted RNA. Produced via immunoSEQ multiplex PCR; TCRdb's table is partial and in-frame only. The repertoire holds over 85,000 clones, with about 40% as singletons. This TCR was sampled from a human donor with alopecia areata. The sequenced sample consisted of CD4+ T cells sorted from blood. The chain recombines TRBV10-3 with TRBJ2-7; D unclear. The CDR3 bases are TGTGCCATCAGTGAAGCCGTGACGGTATCCTACGAGCAGTACTTC. It yields the protein CAISEAVTVSYEQYF.